This TCR beta chain was sequenced in a study of cytomegalovirus exposure and HLA in healthy donors. Findings and limits, study-wide: Association of 16,951 TCR beta sequences with HLA alleles was found at 0.05 false discovery rate in a later analysis. Cytomegalovirus-associated status was assigned to 164 TCR beta chains. Highly shared sequence variants in one cluster were likely a sequencing artifact.

For this clone: Its antigen is unidentified.

V lost 5 bases to trimming and J lost 1 base, with 8 bases between them. Germline CDR1 is LNHDA and CDR2 is SQIVND (reference sequence). The CDR3 has 13 amino acids. Primers included in the PCR were 60 Vbeta and 13 Jbeta primers. Here immunoSEQ multiplex PCR was the method, and the copy in TCRdb shows in-frame clones only, minus some. The sample lists about 120,000 clones; around 76% were seen once. Sequencing used PBMCs. This sequence was found in a woman in her thirties or forties in good health and CMV-seropositive. This sequence joins TRBV19 and TRBJ1-1; D ambiguous. Written as DNA, the CDR3 is TGTGCCAGTAGTTCTCAGAAGAACACTGAAGCTTTCTTT. Encoded protein: CASSSQKNTEAFF.